The TCR beta chain under discussion was sequenced for a study of CD8 T cells in Susac syndrome. About the study: Intravenous immunoglobulin alone or corticosteroids were being given to patients with Susac syndrome at blood draw, unless they were therapy-naive. General observations from the study: The study conceded that relatively few individuals underwent its TCR sequencing and HLA analysis.

As to this clonotype: The antigen remains unidentified.

RNA in amounts of roughly 0.5 to 1 ug was reverse transcribed with random hexamers. Amplification of TCR beta CDR3 by immunoSEQ multiplex PCR spanned 54 Vbeta and 13 Jbeta. In TCRdb, the immunoSEQ multiplex PCR reads were re-called with MiXCR into one record per CDR3 protein. The sample contains roughly 190,000 distinct CDR3 sequences, 95% of which appear only once. The sample comprised CD4+ T cells from PBMCs. The sequence derives from a human donor with Susac syndrome.

CDR3 coding DNA: TGCAGCGTTTTTGACTCGGGCGGACCAGATACGCAGTATTTT. Encoded protein: CSVFDSGGPDTQYF. This chain joins TRBV29-1 and TRBJ2-3; no clear D. The germline V gene has CDR1 SQVTM and CDR2 ANQGSEA. This CDR3 comprises 14 residues. Trimming shortened V by 5 bases and J by 4 bases, and 16 bases separated the two germline ends.